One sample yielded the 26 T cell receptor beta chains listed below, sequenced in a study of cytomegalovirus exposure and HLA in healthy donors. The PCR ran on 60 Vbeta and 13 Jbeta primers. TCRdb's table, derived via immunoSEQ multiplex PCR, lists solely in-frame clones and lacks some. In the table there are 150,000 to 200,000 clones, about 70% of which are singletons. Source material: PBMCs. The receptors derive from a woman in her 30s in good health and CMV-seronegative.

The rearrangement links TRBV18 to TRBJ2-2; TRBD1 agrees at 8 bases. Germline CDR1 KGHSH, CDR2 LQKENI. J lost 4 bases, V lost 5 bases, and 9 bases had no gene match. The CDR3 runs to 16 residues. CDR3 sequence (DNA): TGTGCCAGCTCAGGGTCCGGGACAGGAATCACCGGGGAGCTGTTTTTT. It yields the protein CASSGSGTGITGELFF.

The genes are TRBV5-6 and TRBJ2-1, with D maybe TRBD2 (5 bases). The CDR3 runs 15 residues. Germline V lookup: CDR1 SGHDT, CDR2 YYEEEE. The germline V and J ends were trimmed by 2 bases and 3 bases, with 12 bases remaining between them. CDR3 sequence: CASSFPAALYNEQFF. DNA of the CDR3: TGTGCCAGCAGCTTTCCAGCGGCACTCTACAATGAGCAGTTCTTC.

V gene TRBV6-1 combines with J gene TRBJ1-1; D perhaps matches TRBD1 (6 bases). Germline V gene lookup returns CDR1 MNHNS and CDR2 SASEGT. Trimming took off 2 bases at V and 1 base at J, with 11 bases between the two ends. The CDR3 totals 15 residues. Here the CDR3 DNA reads TGTGCCAGCAGTGAACACAGGGATCCGAACACTGAAGCTTTCTTT. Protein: CASSEHRDPNTEAFF.

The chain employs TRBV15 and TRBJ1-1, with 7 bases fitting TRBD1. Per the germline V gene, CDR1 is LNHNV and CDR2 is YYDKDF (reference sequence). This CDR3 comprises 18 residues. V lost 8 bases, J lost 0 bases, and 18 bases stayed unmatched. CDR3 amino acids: CATGLAGQALRVNTEAFF. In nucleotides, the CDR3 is TGTGCCACCGGACTAGCTGGACAGGCGCTCCGGGTGAACACTGAAGCTTTCTTT.

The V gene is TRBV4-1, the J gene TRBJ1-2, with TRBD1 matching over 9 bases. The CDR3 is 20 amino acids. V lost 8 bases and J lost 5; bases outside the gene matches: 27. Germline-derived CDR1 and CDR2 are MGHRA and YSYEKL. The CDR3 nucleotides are TGCGCCAGCCCTGGGCGATCAGCCGGGACAGGGTTTGTTCTAGGGTATGGCTACACCTTC. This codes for CASPGRSAGTGFVLGYGYTF.

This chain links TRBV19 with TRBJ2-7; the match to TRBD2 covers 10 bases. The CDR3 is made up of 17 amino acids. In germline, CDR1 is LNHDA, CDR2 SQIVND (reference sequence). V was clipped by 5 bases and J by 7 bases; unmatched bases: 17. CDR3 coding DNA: TGTGCCAGTAGTTCCCGGATAGTCCTAGCGGGAGAGGGGGAGCAGTACTTC. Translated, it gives CASSSRIVLAGEGEQYF.

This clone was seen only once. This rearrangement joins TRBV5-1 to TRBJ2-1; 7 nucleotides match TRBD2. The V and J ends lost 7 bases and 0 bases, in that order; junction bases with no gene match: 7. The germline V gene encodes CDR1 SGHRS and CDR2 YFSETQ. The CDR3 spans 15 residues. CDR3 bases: TGCGCCAGCGGGGGGGGATTAAGCTCCTACAATGAGCAGTTCTTC. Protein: CASGGGLSSYNEQFF.

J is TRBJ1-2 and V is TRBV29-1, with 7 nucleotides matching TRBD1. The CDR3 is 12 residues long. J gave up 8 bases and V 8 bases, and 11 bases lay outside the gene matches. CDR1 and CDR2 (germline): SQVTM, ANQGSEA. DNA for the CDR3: TGCAGCCTGGTCCTTCAGGGGGGCGGCTACACCTTC. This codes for CSLVLQGGGYTF.

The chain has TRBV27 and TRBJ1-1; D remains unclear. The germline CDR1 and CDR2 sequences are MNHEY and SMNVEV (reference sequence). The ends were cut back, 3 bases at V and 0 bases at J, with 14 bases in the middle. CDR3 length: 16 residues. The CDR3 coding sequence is TGTGCCAGCAGTTTCCGCTATACGAACTTGAACACTGAAGCTTTCTTT. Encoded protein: CASSFRYTNLNTEAFF.

CDR3 amino acids: CASSLAPSDTYEQYF. CDR3 DNA sequence: TGTGCCAGCAGCTTAGCGCCTAGCGATACATACGAGCAGTACTTC. V usage is TRBV11-2 and J usage is TRBJ2-7; a possible D gene is TRBD2 (6 bases). Between the trimmed V and J ends, which lost 1 base and 4 bases, there was a span of 14 bases. The length of the CDR3 is 15 residues. The germline CDR1 and CDR2 sequences are SGHAT and FQNNGV.

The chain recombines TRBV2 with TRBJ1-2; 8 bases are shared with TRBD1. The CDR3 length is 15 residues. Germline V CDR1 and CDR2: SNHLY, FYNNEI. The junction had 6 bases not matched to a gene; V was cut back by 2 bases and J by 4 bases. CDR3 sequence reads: CASSEQGTGAYGYTF. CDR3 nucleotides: TGTGCCAGCAGTGAACAGGGGACAGGTGCCTATGGCTACACCTTC.

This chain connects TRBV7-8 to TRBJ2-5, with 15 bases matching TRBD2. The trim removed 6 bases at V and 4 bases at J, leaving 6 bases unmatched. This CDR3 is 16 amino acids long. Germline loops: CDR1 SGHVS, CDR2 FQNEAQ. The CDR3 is CASRGTSGGLRETQYF. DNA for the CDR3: TGTGCCAGCAGGGGGACTAGCGGGGGGCTGAGAGAGACCCAGTACTTC.

The CDR3 sequence: CSVTGQDGTDTQYF. The CDR3, as DNA: TGCAGCGTGACTGGACAGGACGGCACAGATACGCAGTATTTT. V and J are TRBV29-1 and TRBJ2-3; TRBD1 matches 7 bases. V gave up 6 bases and J gave up 1 base; unmatched junction bases: 7. The CDR3 sequence is 14 residues long. Germline CDR1 reads SQVTM; CDR2 reads ANQGSEA.

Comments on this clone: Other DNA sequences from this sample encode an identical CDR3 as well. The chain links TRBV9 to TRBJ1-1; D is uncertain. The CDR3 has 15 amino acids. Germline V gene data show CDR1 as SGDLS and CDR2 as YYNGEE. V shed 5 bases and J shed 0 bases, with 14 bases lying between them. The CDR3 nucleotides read TGTGCCAGCAGTGCAAGGGAGACGTTGAACACTGAAGCTTTCTTT. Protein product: CASSARETLNTEAFF.

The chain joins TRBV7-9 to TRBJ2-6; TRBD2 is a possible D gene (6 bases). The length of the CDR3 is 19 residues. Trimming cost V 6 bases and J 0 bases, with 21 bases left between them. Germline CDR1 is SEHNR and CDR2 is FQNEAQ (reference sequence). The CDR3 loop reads CASRKDRERKVSGANVLTF. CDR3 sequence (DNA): TGTGCCAGCAGGAAAGACCGGGAGAGAAAAGTCTCTGGGGCCAACGTCCTGACTTTC.

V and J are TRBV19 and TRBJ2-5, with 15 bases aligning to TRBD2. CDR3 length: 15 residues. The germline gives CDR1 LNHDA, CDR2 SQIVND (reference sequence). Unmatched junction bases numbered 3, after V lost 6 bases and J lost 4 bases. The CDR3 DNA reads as TGTGCCAGTAGCCCGGGACTAGCGGGGGGAGAGACCCAGTACTTC. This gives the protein CASSPGLAGGETQYF.

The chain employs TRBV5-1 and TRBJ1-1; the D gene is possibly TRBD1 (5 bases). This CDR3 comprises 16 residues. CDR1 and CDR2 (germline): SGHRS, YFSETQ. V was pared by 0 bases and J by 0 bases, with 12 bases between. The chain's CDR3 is CASSLGDSVLNTEAFF. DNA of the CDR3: TGCGCCAGCAGCTTGGGGGACTCGGTGCTGAACACTGAAGCTTTCTTT. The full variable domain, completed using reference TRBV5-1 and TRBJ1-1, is KAGVTQTPRYLIKTRGQQVTLSCSPISGHRSVSWYQQTPGQGLQFLFEYFSETQRNKGNFPGRFSGRQFSNSRSEMNVSTLELGDSALYLCASSLGDSVLNTEAFFGQGTRLTVV.

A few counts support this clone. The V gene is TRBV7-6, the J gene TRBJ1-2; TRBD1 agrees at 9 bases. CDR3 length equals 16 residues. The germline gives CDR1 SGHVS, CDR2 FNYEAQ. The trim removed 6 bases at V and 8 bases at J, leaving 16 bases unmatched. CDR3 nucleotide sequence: TGTGCCAGCAGTCTCCGATCTACCGGGACAGGGAGCGGCTACACCTTC. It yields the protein CASSLRSTGTGSGYTF.

Here the CDR3 DNA reads TGTGCCACCCGCCCCAAGCAACAGGGATCCTACGAGCAGTACTTC. Protein sequence: CATRPKQQGSYEQYF. The gene calls are TRBV2 and TRBJ2-7, with D tentatively TRBD1 (6 bases). From germline, CDR1 is SNHLY and CDR2 FYNNEI. V lost 10 bases and J lost 1, with 20 bases in between. The CDR3 has 15 residues. The full variable domain, with the rest looked up from reference TRBV2 and TRBJ2-7, is EPEVTQTPSHQVTQMGQEVILRCVPISNHLYFYWYRQILGQKVEFLVSFYNNEISEKSEIFDDQFSVERPDGSNFTLKIRSTKLEDSAMYFCATRPKQQGSYEQYFGPGTRLTVT.

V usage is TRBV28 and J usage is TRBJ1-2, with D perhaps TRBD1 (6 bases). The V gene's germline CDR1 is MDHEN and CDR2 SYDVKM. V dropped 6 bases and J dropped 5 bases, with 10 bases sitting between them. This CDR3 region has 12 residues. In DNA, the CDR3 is TGTGCCAGCAGCGACACAGGGTATGGCTACACCTTC. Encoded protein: CASSDTGYGYTF.

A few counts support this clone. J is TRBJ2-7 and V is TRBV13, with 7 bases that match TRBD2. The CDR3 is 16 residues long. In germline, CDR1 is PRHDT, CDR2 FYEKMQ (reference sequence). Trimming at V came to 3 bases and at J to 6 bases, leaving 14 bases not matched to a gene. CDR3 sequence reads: CASSFSLAVTLGEQYF. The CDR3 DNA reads TGTGCCAGCAGCTTTAGCCTAGCGGTTACCCTAGGCGAGCAGTACTTC.

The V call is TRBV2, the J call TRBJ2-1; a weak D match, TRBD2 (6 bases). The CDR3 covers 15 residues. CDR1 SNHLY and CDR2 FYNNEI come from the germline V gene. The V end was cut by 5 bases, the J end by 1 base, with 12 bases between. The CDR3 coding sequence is TGTGCCAGCAGTAGAAGGGCGGGGTCCTACAATGAGCAGTTCTTC. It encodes CASSRRAGSYNEQFF. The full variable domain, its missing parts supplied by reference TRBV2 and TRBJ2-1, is EPEVTQTPSHQVTQMGQEVILRCVPISNHLYFYWYRQILGQKVEFLVSFYNNEISEKSEIFDDQFSVERPDGSNFTLKIRSTKLEDSAMYFCASSRRAGSYNEQFFGPGTRLTVL.

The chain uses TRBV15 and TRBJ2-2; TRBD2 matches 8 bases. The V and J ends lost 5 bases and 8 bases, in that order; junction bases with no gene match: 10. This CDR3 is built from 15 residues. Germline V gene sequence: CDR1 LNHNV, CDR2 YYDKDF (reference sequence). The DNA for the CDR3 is TGTGCCACCAGCGTAAAGCGGGAGTCGGGGGGGGAGCTGTTTTTT. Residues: CATSVKRESGGELFF.

In DNA, the CDR3 is TGCGCCAGCAGCAGGGACAGGTACCAAGAGACCCAGTACTTC. It specifies CASSRDRYQETQYF. This chain uses TRBV5-1 with TRBJ2-5; 8 bases fit TRBD1. Trimming cost V 4 bases and J 0 bases; bases outside gene matches: 2. This CDR3 is built from 14 residues. CDR1 and CDR2 from the germline V gene are SGHRS and YFSETQ.

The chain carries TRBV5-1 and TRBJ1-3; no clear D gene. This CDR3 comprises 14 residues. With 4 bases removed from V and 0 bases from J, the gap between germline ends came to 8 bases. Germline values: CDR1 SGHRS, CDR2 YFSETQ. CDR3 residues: CASSPDNSGNTIYF. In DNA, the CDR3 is TGCGCCAGCAGCCCCGACAACTCTGGAAACACCATATATTTT.

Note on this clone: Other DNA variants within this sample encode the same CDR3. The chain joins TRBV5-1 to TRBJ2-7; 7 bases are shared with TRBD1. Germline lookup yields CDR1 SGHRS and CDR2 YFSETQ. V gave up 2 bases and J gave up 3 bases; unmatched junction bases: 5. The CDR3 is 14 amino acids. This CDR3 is CASSLLDRSYEQYF. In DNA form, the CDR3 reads TGCGCCAGCAGCTTACTGGACAGGAGCTACGAGCAGTACTTC.